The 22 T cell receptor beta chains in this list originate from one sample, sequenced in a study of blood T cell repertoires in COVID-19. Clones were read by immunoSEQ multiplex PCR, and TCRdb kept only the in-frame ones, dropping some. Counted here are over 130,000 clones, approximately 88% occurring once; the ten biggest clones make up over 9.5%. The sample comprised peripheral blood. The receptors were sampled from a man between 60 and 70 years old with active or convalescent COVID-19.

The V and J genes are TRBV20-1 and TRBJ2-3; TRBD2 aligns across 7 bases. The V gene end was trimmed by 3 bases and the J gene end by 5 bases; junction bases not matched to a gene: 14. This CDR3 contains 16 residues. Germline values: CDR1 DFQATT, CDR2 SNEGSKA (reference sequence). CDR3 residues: CSASLKRTRKGDTQYF. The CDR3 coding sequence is TGCAGTGCTAGTTTAAAGAGGACTAGGAAAGGAGATACGCAGTATTTT.

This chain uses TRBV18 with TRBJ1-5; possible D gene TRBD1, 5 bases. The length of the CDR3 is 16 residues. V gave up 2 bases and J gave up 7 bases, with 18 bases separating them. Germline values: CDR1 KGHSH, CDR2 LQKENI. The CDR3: CASSPTTQGIEQPQHF. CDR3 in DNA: TGTGCCAGCTCACCAACAACGCAGGGCATAGAGCAGCCCCAGCATTTT.

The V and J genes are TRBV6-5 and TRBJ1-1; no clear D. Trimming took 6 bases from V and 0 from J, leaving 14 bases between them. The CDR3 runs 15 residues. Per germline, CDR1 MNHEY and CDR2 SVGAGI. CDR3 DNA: TGTGCCAGCAGCAAGCTACAGCTAATGAACACTGAAGCTTTCTTT. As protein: CASSKLQLMNTEAFF.

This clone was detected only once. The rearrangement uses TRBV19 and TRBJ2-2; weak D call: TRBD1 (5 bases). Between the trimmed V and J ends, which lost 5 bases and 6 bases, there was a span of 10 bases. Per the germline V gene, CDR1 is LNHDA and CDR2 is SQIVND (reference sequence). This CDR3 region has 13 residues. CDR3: CASSPRVAGELFF. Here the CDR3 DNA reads TGTGCCAGTAGTCCCAGGGTTGCCGGGGAGCTGTTTTTT.

CDR3 protein: CAWSTTAFYGYTF. DNA for the CDR3: TGTGCCTGGAGTACGACAGCGTTCTATGGCTACACCTTC. The rearrangement links TRBV30 to TRBJ1-2; maybe TRBD1 (5 bases). Between the trimmed V and J ends, which lost 2 bases and 4 bases, there was a span of 11 bases. This CDR3 spans 13 amino acids. Germline loops: CDR1 GTSNPN, CDR2 SVGIG (reference sequence).

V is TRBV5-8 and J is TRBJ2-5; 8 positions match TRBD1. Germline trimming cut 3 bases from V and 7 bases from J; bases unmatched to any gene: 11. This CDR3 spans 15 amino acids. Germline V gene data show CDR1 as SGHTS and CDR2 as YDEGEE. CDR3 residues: CASSWGQGAQGTQYF. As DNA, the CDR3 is TGTGCCAGCAGCTGGGGGCAGGGGGCGCAGGGGACCCAGTACTTC.

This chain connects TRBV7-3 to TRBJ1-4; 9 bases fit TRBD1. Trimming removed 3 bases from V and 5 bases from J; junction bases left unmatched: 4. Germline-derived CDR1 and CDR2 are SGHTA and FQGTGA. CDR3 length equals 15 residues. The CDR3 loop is CASSFKGQGNEKLFF. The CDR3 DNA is TGTGCCAGCAGCTTTAAAGGACAGGGGAATGAAAAACTGTTTTTT.

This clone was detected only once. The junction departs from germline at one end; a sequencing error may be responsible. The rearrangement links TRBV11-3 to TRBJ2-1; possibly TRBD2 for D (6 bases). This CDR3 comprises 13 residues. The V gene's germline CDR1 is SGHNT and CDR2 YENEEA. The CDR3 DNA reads TGTGCCAGCAGCTGGGGCACGCGGGGCGGATTGGTCTTC. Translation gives CASSWGTRGGLVF.

The CDR3 reads CASSYGGGIEQYF. The CDR3 DNA reads TGTGCCAGCAGCTATGGGGGGGGTATCGAGCAGTACTTC. V and J are TRBV27 and TRBJ2-7; 7 bases are a match to TRBD2. Germline V gene sequence: CDR1 MNHEY, CDR2 SMNVEV (reference sequence). This CDR3 spans 13 amino acids. Germline trimming cut 6 bases from V and 6 bases from J; bases unmatched to any gene: 8.

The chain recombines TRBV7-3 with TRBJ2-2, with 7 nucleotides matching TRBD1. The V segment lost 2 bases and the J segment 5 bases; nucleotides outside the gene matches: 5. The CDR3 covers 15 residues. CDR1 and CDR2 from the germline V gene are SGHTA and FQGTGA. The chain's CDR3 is CASSLGDRPTGELFF. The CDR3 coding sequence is TGTGCCAGCAGCTTAGGGGACAGACCAACCGGGGAGCTGTTTTTT.

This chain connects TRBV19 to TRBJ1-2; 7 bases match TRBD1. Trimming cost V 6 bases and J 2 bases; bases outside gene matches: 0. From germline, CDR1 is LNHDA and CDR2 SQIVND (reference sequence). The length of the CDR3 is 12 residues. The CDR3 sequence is CASRTGNYGYTF. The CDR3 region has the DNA TGTGCCAGTAGGACAGGGAACTATGGCTACACCTTC.

The CDR3 loop is CSVARETTEAFF. Here the CDR3 DNA reads TGCAGCGTTGCTCGGGAGACGACTGAAGCTTTCTTT. The V call is TRBV29-1, the J call TRBJ1-1; no reliable D call. The V end was cut by 4 bases, the J end by 5 bases, with 11 bases between. This CDR3 is 12 amino acids long. Germline V gene lookup returns CDR1 SQVTM and CDR2 ANQGSEA.

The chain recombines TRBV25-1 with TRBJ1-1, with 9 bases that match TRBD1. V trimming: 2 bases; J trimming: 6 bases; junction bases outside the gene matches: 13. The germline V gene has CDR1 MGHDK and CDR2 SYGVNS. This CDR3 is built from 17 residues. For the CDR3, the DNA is TGTGCCAGCAGTGAAGTAGGGACAGGGAGGGGAAGGGCTGAAGCTTTCTTT. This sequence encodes CASSEVGTGRGRAEAFF.

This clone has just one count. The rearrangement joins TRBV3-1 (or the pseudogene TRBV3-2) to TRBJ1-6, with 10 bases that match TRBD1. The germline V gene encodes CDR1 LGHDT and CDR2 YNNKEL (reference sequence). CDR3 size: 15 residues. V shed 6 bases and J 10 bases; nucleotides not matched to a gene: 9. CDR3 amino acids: CASSPGTGDVSPLHF. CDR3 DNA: TGTGCCAGCAGTCCAGGGACAGGGGACGTGTCACCCCTCCACTTT.

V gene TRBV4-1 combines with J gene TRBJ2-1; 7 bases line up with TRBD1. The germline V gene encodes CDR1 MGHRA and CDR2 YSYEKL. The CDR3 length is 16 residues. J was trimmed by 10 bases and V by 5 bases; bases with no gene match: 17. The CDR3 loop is CASSTPGQVLTPEQFF. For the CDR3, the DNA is TGCGCCAGCAGCACCCCCGGACAGGTTTTGACCCCGGAGCAGTTCTTC.

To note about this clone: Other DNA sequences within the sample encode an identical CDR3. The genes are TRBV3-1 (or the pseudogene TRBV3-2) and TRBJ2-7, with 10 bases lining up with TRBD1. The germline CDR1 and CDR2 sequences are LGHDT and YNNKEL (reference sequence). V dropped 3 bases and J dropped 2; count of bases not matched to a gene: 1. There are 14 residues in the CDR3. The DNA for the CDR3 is TGTGCCAGCAGCCAGGGACAGGGGCCCTACGAGCAGTACTTC. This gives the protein CASSQGQGPYEQYF.

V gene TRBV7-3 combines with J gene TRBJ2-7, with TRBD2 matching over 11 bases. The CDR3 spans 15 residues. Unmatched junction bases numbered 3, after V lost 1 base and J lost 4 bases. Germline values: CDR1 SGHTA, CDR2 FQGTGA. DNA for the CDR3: TGTGCCAGCAGCTTAAATCCTAGCGGGAGGTACGAGCAGTACTTC. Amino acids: CASSLNPSGRYEQYF. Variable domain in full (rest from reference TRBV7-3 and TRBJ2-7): GAGVSQTPSNKVTEKGKYVELRCDPISGHTALYWYRQSLGQGPEFLIYFQGTGAADDSGLPNDRFFAVRPEGSVSTLKIQRTERGDSAVYLCASSLNPSGRYEQYFGPGTRLTVT.

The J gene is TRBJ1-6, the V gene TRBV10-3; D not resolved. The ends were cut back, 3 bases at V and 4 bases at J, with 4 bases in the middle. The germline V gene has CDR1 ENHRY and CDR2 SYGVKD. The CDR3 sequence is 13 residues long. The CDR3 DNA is TGTGCCATCAGTGAACAGTATAATTCACCCCTCCACTTT. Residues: CAISEQYNSPLHF.

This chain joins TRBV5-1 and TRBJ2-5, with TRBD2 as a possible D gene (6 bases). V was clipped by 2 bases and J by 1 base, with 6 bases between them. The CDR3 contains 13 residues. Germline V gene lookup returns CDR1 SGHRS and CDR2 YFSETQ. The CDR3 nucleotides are TGCGCCAGCAGCTTCGGGGGCCAAGAGACCCAGTACTTC. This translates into CASSFGGQETQYF.

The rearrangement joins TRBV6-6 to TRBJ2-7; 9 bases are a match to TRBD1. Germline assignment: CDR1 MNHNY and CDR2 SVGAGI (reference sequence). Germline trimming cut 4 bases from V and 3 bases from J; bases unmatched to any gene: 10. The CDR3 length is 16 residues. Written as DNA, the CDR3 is TGTGCCAGCAGTTCCGACAGGGGGGGAGTTAACTACGAGCAGTACTTC. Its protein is CASSSDRGGVNYEQYF.

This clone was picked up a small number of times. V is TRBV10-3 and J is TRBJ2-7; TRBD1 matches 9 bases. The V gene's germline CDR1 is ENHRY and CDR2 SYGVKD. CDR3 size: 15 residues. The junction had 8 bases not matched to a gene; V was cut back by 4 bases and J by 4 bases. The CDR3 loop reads CAISGGDRVNYEQYF. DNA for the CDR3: TGTGCCATCAGTGGTGGGGACAGGGTAAATTACGAGCAGTACTTC.

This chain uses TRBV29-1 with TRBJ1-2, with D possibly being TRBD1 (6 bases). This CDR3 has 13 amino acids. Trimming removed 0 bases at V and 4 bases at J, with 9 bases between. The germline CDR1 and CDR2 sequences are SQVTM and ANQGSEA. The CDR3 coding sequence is TGCAGCGTTGAAGATAGGGGGTCCTATGGCTACACCTTC. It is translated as CSVEDRGSYGYTF.